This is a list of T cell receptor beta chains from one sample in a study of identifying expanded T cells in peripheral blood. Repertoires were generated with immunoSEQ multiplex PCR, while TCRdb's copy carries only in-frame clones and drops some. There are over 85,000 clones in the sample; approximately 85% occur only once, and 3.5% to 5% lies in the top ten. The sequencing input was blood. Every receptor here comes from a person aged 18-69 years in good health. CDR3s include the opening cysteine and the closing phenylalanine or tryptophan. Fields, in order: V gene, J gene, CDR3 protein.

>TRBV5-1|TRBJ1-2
CASSQGNYGYTF
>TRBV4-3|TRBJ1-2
CASSQAQREPYGYTF
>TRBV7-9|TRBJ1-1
CASSLGGGWGTEAFF
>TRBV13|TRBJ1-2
CASSFLTGRNYGYTF
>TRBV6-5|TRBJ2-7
CASSEGESSYEQYF
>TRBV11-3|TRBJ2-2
CASSLALGFGTGELFF
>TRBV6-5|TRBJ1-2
CASNHSLANYGYTF
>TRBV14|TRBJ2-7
CASRRQGANYEQYF
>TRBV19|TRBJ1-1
CASTAGVNTEAFF
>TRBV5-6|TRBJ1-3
CASSLAISGNTIYF
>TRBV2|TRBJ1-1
CASGPDTEAFF
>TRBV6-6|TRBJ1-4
CASSFPDGNEKLFF
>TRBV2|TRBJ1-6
CASQLTDNSPLHF
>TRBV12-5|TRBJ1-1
CASGFGAGRKMNTEAFF
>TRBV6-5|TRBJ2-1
CASSYSYKGAQNEQFF
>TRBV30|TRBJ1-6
CAWTLTGGPNSPLHF
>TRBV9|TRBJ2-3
CASSAPTGGRQYF
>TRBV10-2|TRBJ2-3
CASSDGQITDTQYF
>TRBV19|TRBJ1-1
CASSRPGGGNTEAFF
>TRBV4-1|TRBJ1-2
CASSQGLSYNYGYTF
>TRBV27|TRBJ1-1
CASALQKNTEAFF
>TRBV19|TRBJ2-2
CASSTTRGRNTGELFF
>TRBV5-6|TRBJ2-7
CASSPRTGGPHEQYF
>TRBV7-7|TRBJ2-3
CASSPTSGGAYTQYF
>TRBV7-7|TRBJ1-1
CASSLSKNTEAFF
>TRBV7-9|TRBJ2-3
CASSVRTGDTDTQYF
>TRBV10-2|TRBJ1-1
CASSESGTNTEAFF
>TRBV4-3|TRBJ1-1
CASSEGAGTEAFF
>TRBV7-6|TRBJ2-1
CASSLVAGGTSYNEQFF
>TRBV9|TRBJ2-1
CASSVGSGYNEQFF
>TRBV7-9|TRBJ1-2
CASSPTGNGYTF
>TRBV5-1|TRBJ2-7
CASSYLPWGPSSYEQYF
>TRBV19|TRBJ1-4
CASSAGNGITNEKLFF
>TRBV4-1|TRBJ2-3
CASSPPGDPDTQYF
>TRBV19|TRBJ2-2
CASSTRGNTGELFF
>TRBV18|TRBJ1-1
CASSPQNTEAFF
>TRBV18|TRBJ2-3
CASSPQARGRTDTQYF
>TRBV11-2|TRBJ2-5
CASSSWTSGGKETQYF
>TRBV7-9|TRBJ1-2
CASSLLGGQAGYTF
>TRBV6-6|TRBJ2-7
CASNSRAAFSYEQYF
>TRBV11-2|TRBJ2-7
CASSTVRGRRAYEQYF
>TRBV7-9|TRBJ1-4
CASSFLTGGEKLFF
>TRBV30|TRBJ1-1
CAWSVLTGADTEAFF
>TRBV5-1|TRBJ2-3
CASSLALTADTQYF
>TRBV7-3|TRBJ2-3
CASSSRESTDTQYF
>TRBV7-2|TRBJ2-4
CASSFTGTDIQYF
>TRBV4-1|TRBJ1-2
CASSLGTDYGYTF
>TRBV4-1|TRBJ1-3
CASSPGVYSGNTIYF